A single sample gave rise to the 21 T cell receptor beta chains below, sequenced in a study of blood T cells in healthy people across ages. Alongside a J-beta primer mix, a sample-barcoded 5' primer served in a second PCR lasting about 7 to 11 cycles. TCRdb independently ran MiXCR on the 5' RACE reads; one entry per CDR3 protein. The profile covers 730,000 or so distinct CDR3 sequences, with roughly two fifths appearing a single time and roughly 30% taken by the ten largest. The sample consisted of blood. Receptors originate from an older man in good health.

About this clonotype: This could be a read error, since a much larger clone is one nucleotide away. The gene calls are TRBV15 and TRBJ1-5; D not resolved. Looked up from germline, CDR1 is LNHNV and CDR2 is YYDKDF (reference sequence). V shed 0 bases and J shed 4 bases, with 13 bases lying between them. The CDR3 covers 16 residues. In DNA, the CDR3 is TGTGCCACCAGCAGAGATGTGGAGGTGGAGAATCAGCCCCAGCATTTT. Amino acids: CATSRDVEVENQPQHF.

This clonotype was found a few times. CDR3 nucleotide sequence: TGTGCCAGCAGTTACGCCTTCGGCGCGTACGAGCAGTACTTC. It is translated as CASSYAFGAYEQYF. This chain connects TRBV6-5 to TRBJ2-7; D is ambiguous. Germline loops: CDR1 MNHEY, CDR2 SVGAGI. Trimming removed 2 bases from V and 4 bases from J, with 12 bases in between. The CDR3 sequence is 14 residues long.

The rearrangement links TRBV4-1 to TRBJ2-5; 9 positions agree with TRBD2. The length of the CDR3 is 15 residues. Germline trimming cut 2 bases from V and 4 bases from J; bases unmatched to any gene: 5. CDR1 is MGHRA and CDR2 is YSYEKL in the germline V gene. The DNA for the CDR3 is TGCGCCAGCAGCCAAACTAGCGGGTGGCGAGAGACCCAGTACTTC. This translates into CASSQTSGWRETQYF.

This clonotype was recorded a few times. This chain links TRBV11-3 with TRBJ1-2; a weak D match, TRBD1 (5 bases). CDR3 length: 17 amino acids. Germline CDR1 SGHNT, CDR2 YENEEA. V gave up 0 bases and J gave up 1 base, with 15 bases separating them. The CDR3 DNA reads TGTGCCAGCAGCTTAGATAGTGTCCAGGGTCTTAACTATGGCTACACCTTC. Amino acid sequence: CASSLDSVQGLNYGYTF.

This clonotype was recorded a few times. CDR3 protein: CASSLWAQGAFSYEQYF. The CDR3 region has the DNA TGTGCCAGCAGTTTATGGGCACAGGGCGCATTCTCCTACGAGCAGTACTTC. The V and J genes are TRBV28 and TRBJ2-7; perhaps TRBD1 as D (6 bases). CDR3 length equals 17 residues. V was pared by 0 bases and J by 0 bases, with 15 bases between. CDR1 is MDHEN, CDR2 SYDVKM, per germline.

This clonotype was counted ten times or more. The V call is TRBV29-1, the J call TRBJ2-7; D gene unclear. Trimming cost V 4 bases and J 1 base, with 8 bases left between them. Germline loops: CDR1 SQVTM, CDR2 ANQGSEA. This CDR3 comprises 12 residues. CDR3 protein: CSVADGSYEQYF. CDR3 bases: TGCAGCGTTGCTGACGGATCCTACGAGCAGTACTTC.

This clonotype was seen ten or more times. The rearrangement joins TRBV24-1 to TRBJ2-7; D not certain. In germline, CDR1 is KGHDR, CDR2 SFDVKD. Trimming pared 3 bases from V and 0 bases from J, leaving 8 bases between. The CDR3 sequence is 14 residues long. The CDR3 region is CATSDRLGSYEQYF. The DNA for the CDR3 is TGTGCCACCAGTGATCGCCTGGGCTCCTACGAGCAGTACTTC.

This clonotype was observed at least ten times. This chain uses TRBV6-1 with TRBJ2-1; 8 bases agree with TRBD1. The J segment lost 0 bases and the V segment lost 5 bases, leaving 3 bases of the junction unmatched. The CDR3 length is 15 residues. Germline V lookup: CDR1 MNHNS, CDR2 SASEGT. CDR3 sequence (DNA): TGTGCCAGCAGTAGACAGGGGAGCTCCTACAATGAGCAGTTCTTC. It encodes CASSRQGSSYNEQFF.

This clonotype was counted only a few times. The rearrangement joins TRBV6-6 to TRBJ1-5, with 9 bases identical to TRBD1. The CDR3 totals 16 residues. J was trimmed by 4 bases and V by 0 bases; bases with no gene match: 4. CDR1 is MNHNY and CDR2 is SVGAGI in the germline V gene (reference sequence). CDR3 coding DNA: TGTGCCAGCAGTTACTCCACCGGGACAGGGAATCAGCCCCAGCATTTT. Amino acid sequence: CASSYSTGTGNQPQHF.

This clonotype occurred once. The chain combines TRBV19 with TRBJ1-2; 9 bases align to TRBD1. J was trimmed by 5 bases and V by 9 bases; bases with no gene match: 7. Germline lookup yields CDR1 LNHDA and CDR2 SQIVND (reference sequence). The CDR3 has 13 residues. CDR3 protein: CARSRQGVYGYTF. The CDR3 nucleotides read TGTGCCAGGAGTCGACAGGGGGTTTATGGCTACACCTTC.

This clonotype came up a few times. The chain links TRBV20-1 to TRBJ2-5; D possibly corresponds to TRBD2 (6 bases). This CDR3 spans 14 amino acids. Germline values: CDR1 DFQATT, CDR2 SNEGSKA (reference sequence). Deletions cut 6 bases from V and 2 bases from J, with 16 bases between. The CDR3 is CSAILSGLQETQYF. CDR3 coding DNA: TGCAGTGCCATATTAAGCGGGCTACAAGAGACCCAGTACTTC.

This chain connects TRBV5-1 to TRBJ1-1, with TRBD1 matching over 9 bases. Germline V gene lookup returns CDR1 SGHRS and CDR2 YFSETQ. V shed 4 bases and J 5 bases; nucleotides not matched to a gene: 6. The CDR3 has 14 amino acids. This chain's CDR3 is CASSGGTGKTEAFF. CDR3 sequence (DNA): TGCGCCAGCAGCGGCGGGACAGGGAAGACTGAAGCTTTCTTT.

The chain carries TRBV20-1 and TRBJ2-7, with TRBD1 matching 8 bases. The CDR3 is 15 residues long. Germline-derived CDR1 and CDR2 are DFQATT and SNEGSKA (reference sequence). Unmatched junction bases numbered 11, after V lost 6 bases and J lost 1 base. The CDR3 sequence is CSAYSGQGGSYEQYF. CDR3 in DNA: TGCAGTGCCTACTCTGGACAGGGCGGGTCCTACGAGCAGTACTTC.

The V gene is TRBV29-1, the J gene TRBJ2-5; a weak D match, TRBD2 (6 bases). The CDR3 is 12 residues long. Deletions cut 1 base from V and 11 bases from J, with 14 bases between. Germline V lookup: CDR1 SQVTM, CDR2 ANQGSEA. CDR3 residues: CSVEASDNEQYF. CDR3 sequence (DNA): TGCAGCGTTGAAGCTAGCGATAATGAGCAGTACTTC.

The V gene is TRBV12-3 or TRBV12-4, the J gene TRBJ2-3, with TRBD1 matching 9 bases. V gave up 3 bases and J gave up 9 bases; unmatched junction bases: 4. This CDR3 region has 13 residues. The CDR3 sequence is CASSFRDRVTQYF. The DNA of the CDR3 is TGTGCCAGCAGTTTCCGGGACAGGGTAACGCAGTATTTT.

This clonotype came up a few times. The V gene is TRBV11-2, the J gene TRBJ2-7, with D perhaps TRBD2 (5 bases). V was cut by 5 bases and J by 3 bases, with 14 bases left in between. This CDR3 has 14 residues. Germline V CDR1 and CDR2: SGHAT, FQNNGV. In DNA, the CDR3 is TGTGCCAGCAGCACTGCCCCCGGGATCTACGAGCAGTACTTC. This encodes CASSTAPGIYEQYF.

This chain uses TRBV6-1 with TRBJ2-6; 7 bases agree with TRBD1. V was pared by 5 bases and J by 0 bases, with 10 bases of the junction left unmatched. From germline, CDR1 is MNHNS and CDR2 SASEGT. This CDR3 region has 18 residues. CDR3: CASSQLRDRPSGANVLTF. CDR3 bases: TGTGCCAGCAGTCAACTCAGGGACAGACCCTCTGGGGCCAACGTCCTGACTTTC.

This clonotype was seen repeatedly, ten times or more. The genes are TRBV5-1 and TRBJ1-2, with D possibly being TRBD1 (5 bases). Looked up from germline, CDR1 is SGHRS and CDR2 is YFSETQ. This CDR3 spans 15 amino acids. The V and J ends lost 0 bases and 6 bases respectively, with 15 bases between them. The CDR3 DNA follows: TGCGCCAGCAGCTTGGTCCCGGGGGGATTGAATGGCTACACCTTC. Translation gives CASSLVPGGLNGYTF.

The rearrangement joins TRBV29-1 to TRBJ2-1; D remains unclear. The CDR3 spans 13 residues. Germline V gives CDR1 SQVTM, CDR2 ANQGSEA. Trimming left V 0 bases short and J 8 bases short, with 11 bases between. CDR3 in amino acids: CSVEDHGHHEQFF. CDR3 nucleotide sequence: TGCAGCGTTGAAGATCACGGGCATCATGAGCAGTTCTTC.

This clonotype came up a few times. A much larger clone lies one base from this, so it may be a read error. The V call is TRBV7-2, the J call TRBJ2-7; D gene unclear. The V end was cut by 6 bases, the J end by 2 bases, with 14 bases between. Germline CDR1 and CDR2: SGHTA and FQGNSA. The CDR3 consists of 14 residues. The CDR3 DNA sequence: TGTGCCAGCAGGGTCTCACACAATACCTACGAGCAGTACTTC. This sequence encodes CASRVSHNTYEQYF.

The chain uses TRBV11-3 and TRBJ2-3, with TRBD2 matching 7 bases. With 6 bases clipped from V and 4 bases from J, the junction kept 10 bases outside the gene matches. CDR1 and CDR2 (germline): SGHNT, YENEEA. CDR3 length equals 15 residues. The CDR3 here is CASRPTGTIPDTQYF. CDR3 bases: TGTGCCAGCAGACCAACCGGGACTATCCCAGATACGCAGTATTTT.